The 4 T cell receptor beta chains given below trace back to one sample, sequenced in a study of metastatic and nonmetastatic thyroid tumors. Patients had received no treatment of any kind before thyroid surgery. From the PCR reads, TCRdb re-called clones with MiXCR. The table lists 23,000 or so clones, 25% to 30% of them singletons. The specimen was blood. The receptors here all came from a female donor with papillary thyroid cancer or a benign thyroid nodule (not recorded which). Some clones in this sample may be carry-over from other donors' samples.

This clone was observed at least ten times. The V call is TRBV7-6, the J call TRBJ2-3; TRBD1 is a possible D gene (6 bases). Germline-derived CDR1 and CDR2 are SGHVS and FNYEAQ. The CDR3 covers 15 residues. The germline V and J ends were trimmed by 2 bases and 4 bases, with 13 bases remaining between them. The CDR3 bases are TGTGCCAGCAGCTTAAGAACAGGGCAGGCAGATACGCAGTATTTT. Residues: CASSLRTGQADTQYF.

In DNA form, the CDR3 reads TGCGCCAGCACCCCTGGGGCTAGCGGGAGATACGAGCAGTACTTC. It encodes CASTPGASGRYEQYF. The J gene is TRBJ2-7, the V gene TRBV5-1; 10 bases are a match to TRBD2. Germline V gene data show CDR1 as SGHRS and CDR2 as YFSETQ. V lost 6 bases, J lost 4 bases, and 10 bases stayed unmatched. This CDR3 has 15 residues.

This clone came up a few times. This likely comes from a read error, as the CDR3 has no conserved phenylalanine or tryptophan at its end. It is unclear where the CDR3 begins or ends on the DNA, so no DNA is shown, and the CDR3 is as TCRdb lists it. The V gene is TRBV19, the J gene TRBJ2-7; no DNA check was done on the table's D call, TRBD1. The CDR3 is made up of 13 amino acids, end residues included. Germline CDR1 is LNHDA and CDR2 is SQIVND (reference sequence). The CDR3 region is CASRLGQGYEHYC.

This clone was observed at least ten times. This chain links TRBV30 with TRBJ2-7, with 9 nucleotides matching TRBD1. Germline CDR1 and CDR2: GTSNPN and SVGIG (reference sequence). The CDR3 sequence is 16 residues long. The J segment lost 1 base and the V segment lost 4 bases, leaving 11 bases of the junction unmatched. The CDR3 here is CAWKATGTGFSYEQYF. The CDR3 DNA reads TGTGCCTGGAAAGCTACCGGGACAGGGTTTTCCTACGAGCAGTACTTC.